A selection of T cell receptor beta chains follows, all from one sample in a study of T-cell reconstitution after alpha-beta-depleted transplantation in children. TCRdb re-called the PCR reads through MiXCR, storing one row per CDR3 protein. The table records 600,000 to 700,000 distinct CDR3 sequences, roughly 15% of them present only once. Sequenced material: PBMCs from the stem cell graft donor, taken from the stem cell graft. The receptors come from a human donor who donated a stem cell graft to a child with acute myeloid leukemia. The CDR3 runs from the conserved cysteine through the conserved F or W.

j_gene	v_gene	CDR3aa
TRBJ1-3	TRBV24-1	CATSPGTGVSGNTIYF
TRBJ2-1	TRBV29-1	CSVEGVNASGGYNEQFF
TRBJ1-5	TRBV7-2	CASSLTTGNQPQHF
TRBJ1-1	TRBV20-1	CSARGMAWTAATEAFF
TRBJ1-6	TRBV20-1	CSARDMNNSPLHF
TRBJ2-1	TRBV28	CASSPGHLGEQFF
TRBJ1-1	TRBV29-1	CSVVTARGAEAFF
TRBJ2-1	TRBV9	CASSAGQGANEQFF
TRBJ1-1	TRBV20-1	CSARERLANTEAFF
TRBJ1-6	TRBV6-5	CASSYKASSYNSPLHF
TRBJ2-1	TRBV3-1	CASSLLDSSYNEQFF
TRBJ1-5	TRBV20-1	CSATTDRGHGQPQHF
TRBJ2-5	TRBV7-9	CASSLRDNRKETQYF
TRBJ1-5	TRBV12-3/TRBV12-4	CASSLGGISQPQHF
TRBJ2-1	TRBV6-2/TRBV6-3	CASSPLVGSGGTVSSYNEQFF
TRBJ1-1	TRBV6-2/TRBV6-3	CASSYTAGNTEAFF
TRBJ2-4	TRBV7-2	CASIPSLAKNIQYF
TRBJ2-7	TRBV6-5	CASSYPDRGLSEQYF
TRBJ1-6	TRBV27	CASSLGPYNSPLHF
TRBJ2-1	TRBV7-6	CASSPRTGNNEQFF
TRBJ2-3	TRBV7-8	CASSPGAAVTDTQYF
TRBJ2-1	TRBV12-3/TRBV12-4	CASRSGDSVYNEQFF
TRBJ2-7	TRBV20-1	CSAWGGGAQYEQYF
TRBJ2-7	TRBV20-1	CSALHHLTSYEQYF
TRBJ2-2	TRBV5-1	CASSLDINTGELFF
TRBJ1-2	TRBV15	CATSRDRGTGGIGGYTF
TRBJ1-2	TRBV28	CAIPRQGAGGYTF
TRBJ2-3	TRBV5-4	CASSLTGNADTQYF
TRBJ1-5	TRBV5-1	CASSPGWDQPQHF
TRBJ2-1	TRBV5-1	CASSLDGSTQFNEQFF
TRBJ2-1	TRBV29-1	CSVEDGRGNEQFF
TRBJ2-1	TRBV9	CASSPDRGNDEQFF
TRBJ1-1	TRBV18	CASSVERVGTEAFF
TRBJ1-5	TRBV20-1	CSAREEWGGNQPQHF
TRBJ1-5	TRBV20-1	CSARDPMDGGVSNSNQPQHF
TRBJ1-2	TRBV6-6	CASSYPDRLYTF
TRBJ1-1	TRBV20-1	CSAPQDVNTEAFF
TRBJ1-2	TRBV7-9	CASSLDGPYGYTF
TRBJ2-4	TRBV5-6	CASSTLYGTLSNIQYF
TRBJ1-1	TRBV7-9	CASSLAAGGDTEAFF
TRBJ2-3	TRBV6-2/TRBV6-3	CASSLNQRGTQYF
TRBJ2-6	TRBV27	CASSKAQGAVGANVLTF
TRBJ1-6	TRBV20-1	CSASRVLYNSPLHF
TRBJ2-2	TRBV9	CASSVRSLNTGELFF
TRBJ2-1	TRBV6-5	CASSFPTSGGDNEQFF
TRBJ1-4	TRBV29-1	CSAHTGPNEKLFF
TRBJ2-1	TRBV20-1	CSAKGLNEQFF
TRBJ1-1	TRBV20-1	CSARAGHHNTEAFF
TRBJ1-2	TRBV29-1	CSVALRQGYGYTF
TRBJ2-5	TRBV20-1	CSGNSRKGKETQYF
TRBJ2-7	TRBV7-2	CASSLVIIQGHSYEQYF
TRBJ1-2	TRBV20-1	CSARSGDSTYGYTF
TRBJ1-2	TRBV11-2	CASSLGQKYGYTF
TRBJ1-4	TRBV4-3	CASSQATAVPEKLFF
TRBJ1-5	TRBV12-3/TRBV12-4	CASSQQGPNQPQHF
TRBJ1-1	TRBV12-3/TRBV12-4	CASSMRNKNTEAFF